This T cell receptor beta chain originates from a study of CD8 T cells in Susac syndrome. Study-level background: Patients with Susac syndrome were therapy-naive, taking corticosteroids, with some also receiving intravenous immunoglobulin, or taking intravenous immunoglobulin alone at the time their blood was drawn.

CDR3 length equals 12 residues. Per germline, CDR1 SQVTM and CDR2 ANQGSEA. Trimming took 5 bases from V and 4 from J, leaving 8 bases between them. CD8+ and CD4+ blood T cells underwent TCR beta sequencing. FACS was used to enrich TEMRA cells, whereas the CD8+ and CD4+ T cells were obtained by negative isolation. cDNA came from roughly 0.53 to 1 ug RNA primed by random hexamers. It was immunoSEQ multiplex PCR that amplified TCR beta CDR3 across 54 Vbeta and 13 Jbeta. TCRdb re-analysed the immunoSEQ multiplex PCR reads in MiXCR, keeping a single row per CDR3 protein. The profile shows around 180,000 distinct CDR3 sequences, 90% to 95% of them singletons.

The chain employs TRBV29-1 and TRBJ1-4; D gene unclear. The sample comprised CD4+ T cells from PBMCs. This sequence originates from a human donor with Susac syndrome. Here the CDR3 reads CSVTQNNEKLFF. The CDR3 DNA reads TGCAGCGTTACACAGAATAATGAAAAACTGTTTTTT.